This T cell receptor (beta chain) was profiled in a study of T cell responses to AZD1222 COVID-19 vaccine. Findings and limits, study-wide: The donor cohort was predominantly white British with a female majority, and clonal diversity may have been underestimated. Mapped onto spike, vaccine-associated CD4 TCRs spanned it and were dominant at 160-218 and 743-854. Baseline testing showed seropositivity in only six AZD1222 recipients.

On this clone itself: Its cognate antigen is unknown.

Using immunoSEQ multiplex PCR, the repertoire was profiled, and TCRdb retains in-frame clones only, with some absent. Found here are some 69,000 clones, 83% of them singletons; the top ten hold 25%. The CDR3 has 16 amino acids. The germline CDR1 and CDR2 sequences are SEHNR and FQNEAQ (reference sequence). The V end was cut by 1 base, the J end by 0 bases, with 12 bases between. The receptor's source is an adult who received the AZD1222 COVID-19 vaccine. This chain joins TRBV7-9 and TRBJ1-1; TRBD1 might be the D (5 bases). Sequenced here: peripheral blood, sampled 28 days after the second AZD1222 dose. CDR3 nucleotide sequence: TGTGCCAGCAGCTTAGGGGGGAGAAGGATGAACACTGAAGCTTTCTTT. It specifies CASSLGGRRMNTEAFF. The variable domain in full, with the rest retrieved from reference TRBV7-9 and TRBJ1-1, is DTGVSQNPRHKITKRGQNVTFRCDPISEHNRLYWYRQTLGQGPEFLTYFQNEAQLEKSRLLSDRFSAERPKGSFSTLEIQRTEQGDSAMYLCASSLGGRRMNTEAFFGQGTRLTVV.